This paragraph reports one TCR beta chain. Its antigen remains unknown. The data were taken from a study of OX40 agonist ivuxolimab in advanced cancers. About the research overall: Patients with hepatocellular carcinoma, melanoma, renal cell or head and neck cancer made up the dose-escalation patients.

The protocol was immunoSEQ multiplex PCR, while the TCRdb copy is restricted to in-frame clones and leaves out a portion. The table includes 75,000 to 100,000 clones, 65% to 90% detected once. The germline gives CDR1 SGDLS, CDR2 YYNGEE. This CDR3 region has 14 residues. V gave up 4 bases and J gave up 8 bases, with 15 bases separating them. Study conclusions and caveats: CD4+ and CD8+ blood T cells expanded clonally by week 6 at 0.1 to 3.0 mg/kg.

The sample consisted of CD4+ or CD8+ T cells sorted from blood, taken in a trial of the OX40 agonist ivuxolimab. This TCR came from an adult with an advanced solid tumor such as melanoma, head and neck, liver or kidney cancer. The chain combines TRBV9 with TRBJ1-4; D gene uncertain. The CDR3 region is CASSPSPVGEKLFF. The DNA of the CDR3 is TGTGCCAGCAGCCCAAGCCCAGTAGGGGAAAAACTGTTTTTT.